Below are 14 T cell receptor beta chains sequenced from a single sample in a study of blood T cell repertoires in COVID-19 (dated by TCRdb to 2018 to 2020). Receptor amplification or capture employed the immunoSEQ multiplex PCR assay. TCRdb mirrors the immuneACCESS table, restricted to in-frame sequences. Some clones are absent from its copies; in checked studies, under half trace to an unresolved V gene, and the reason for the others is unknown. The sample table lists about 130,000 clones, approximately 86% of them with a count of one. The ten most abundant clones make up 2.3% of the sample. The sequenced material came from PBMCs or T cells enriched from blood (not recorded which). The receptors shown here come from a woman aged 50 to 60 who had recovered from COVID-19.

This chain joins TRBV11-3 and TRBJ1-1; D is perhaps TRBD1 (5 bases). This CDR3 comprises 16 residues. Germline CDR1 reads SGHNT; CDR2 reads YENEEA. V dropped 0 bases and J dropped 0 bases, with 11 bases sitting between them. The CDR3 nucleotides are TGTGCCAGCAGCTTAGATCAGGGCAGTTTGAACACTGAAGCTTTCTTT. Its translation: CASSLDQGSLNTEAFF. The entire variable domain, with the rest obtained from reference TRBV11-3 and TRBJ1-1, is as follows: EAGVVQSPRYKIIEKKQPVAFWCNPISGHNTLYWYLQNLGQGPELLIRYENEEAVDDSQLPKDRFSAERLKGVDSTLKIQPAELGDSAVYLCASSLDQGSLNTEAFFGQGTRLTVV.

This clone has more than one count but fewer than ten. The chain combines TRBV5-6 with TRBJ1-6; 10 bases are a match to TRBD1. CDR3 length equals 15 residues. The ends lost 4 bases at V and 9 bases at J; junction bases unmatched: 7. CDR1 and CDR2 (germline): SGHDT, YYEEEE. CDR3 nucleotides: TGTGCCAGCAGCCGCCGGGACAGGGGTAGTTCACCCCTCCACTTT. Amino acids: CASSRRDRGSSPLHF.

The CDR3 DNA sequence: TGTGCCAGCAGGGGGACAGTGGAGTACTTC. Encoded protein: CASRGTVEYF. The rearrangement links TRBV5-4 to TRBJ2-7, with TRBD1 identical over 7 bases. There are 10 residues in the CDR3. V dropped 5 bases and J dropped 11; count of bases not matched to a gene: 4. CDR1 is SGHNT, CDR2 YYREEE, per germline (reference sequence).

The chain is built from TRBV14 and TRBJ1-1; maybe TRBD1 (5 bases). CDR1 and CDR2 from the germline V gene are SGHDN and FVKESK. This CDR3 has 14 residues. The V gene lost 2 bases and the J gene lost 0 bases, with 7 bases spanning the gap. This chain's CDR3 is CASSQTGMNTEAFF. Written as DNA, the CDR3 is TGTGCCAGCAGCCAAACAGGTATGAACACTGAAGCTTTCTTT.

The chain recombines TRBV5-4 with TRBJ1-2; TRBD1 is a possible D gene (6 bases). The CDR3 totals 13 residues. Germline lookup yields CDR1 SGHNT and CDR2 YYREEE (reference sequence). V lost 0 bases and J lost 4, with 7 bases in between. CDR3 sequence: CASSLGTAYGYTF. In DNA, the CDR3 is TGTGCCAGCAGCTTGGGGACAGCCTATGGCTACACCTTC.

This rearrangement joins TRBV12-3 or TRBV12-4 to TRBJ2-5, with D perhaps matching TRBD1 (5 bases). CDR3 length: 13 amino acids. Trimming pared 3 bases from V and 3 bases from J, leaving 8 bases between. CDR3 region: CASSLTAKETQYF. The CDR3 nucleotides are TGTGCCAGCAGTTTGACAGCAAAAGAGACCCAGTACTTC.

This chain uses TRBV7-9 with TRBJ2-2; D unresolved. The CDR3 is 19 residues long. The germline V gene encodes CDR1 SEHNR and CDR2 FQNEAQ (reference sequence). V was shortened by 2 bases and J by 5 bases, with 24 bases between the two germline ends. CDR3 region: CASSLPLEMWMGKTGELFF. CDR3 nucleotides: TGTGCCAGCAGCTTACCTCTGGAAATGTGGATGGGCAAGACCGGGGAGCTGTTTTTT.

The chain recombines TRBV7-9 with TRBJ1-3; no firm D call. The V gene's germline CDR1 is SEHNR and CDR2 FQNEAQ (reference sequence). V was cut by 1 base and J by 4 bases, with 14 bases left in between. The CDR3 length is 16 residues. Here the CDR3 reads CASSLGEQMGGNTIYF. Written as DNA, the CDR3 is TGTGCCAGCAGCTTAGGGGAGCAAATGGGCGGAAACACCATATATTTT.

The chain joins TRBV11-3 to TRBJ1-2, with no clear D. The V gene's germline CDR1 is SGHNT and CDR2 YENEEA. The ends were cut back, 0 bases at V and 8 bases at J, with 13 bases in the middle. The CDR3 runs 14 residues. The CDR3 loop is CASSLDPGSGGYTF. CDR3 bases: TGTGCCAGCAGCTTAGATCCGGGGTCCGGAGGCTACACCTTC. Supplemented by reference TRBV11-3 and TRBJ1-2, the full variable domain reads EAGVVQSPRYKIIEKKQPVAFWCNPISGHNTLYWYLQNLGQGPELLIRYENEEAVDDSQLPKDRFSAERLKGVDSTLKIQPAELGDSAVYLCASSLDPGSGGYTFGSGTRLTVV.

The chain has TRBV9 and TRBJ1-4; no clear D gene. The CDR3 spans 14 residues. The germline CDR1 and CDR2 sequences are SGDLS and YYNGEE. Trimming shortened V by 4 bases and J by 6 bases, and 13 bases separated the two germline ends. The CDR3 DNA sequence: TGTGCCAGCAGCCCTATTTATGAAGATGAAAAACTGTTTTTT. Protein sequence: CASSPIYEDEKLFF.

This chain uses TRBV7-2 with TRBJ2-5; 10 positions match TRBD2. Trimming took 1 base from V and 1 from J; bases not matched to a gene: 9. The CDR3 has 18 residues. CDR1 is SGHTA and CDR2 is FQGNSA in the germline V gene. CDR3 in amino acids: CASSLVTSGGAVQETQYF. The CDR3 nucleotides are TGTGCCAGCAGCTTAGTGACGAGCGGGGGGGCAGTCCAAGAGACCCAGTACTTC.

The chain has TRBV9 and TRBJ1-4; 8 nucleotides align to TRBD1. The CDR3 is 15 amino acids. Trimming cost V 0 bases and J 4 bases; bases outside gene matches: 2. Germline CDR1 is SGDLS and CDR2 is YYNGEE. CDR3 DNA sequence: TGTGCCAGCAGCGTAGGCGGGACAGGTAATGAAAAACTGTTTTTT. It translates to CASSVGGTGNEKLFF.

This clone was detected only once. This chain links TRBV7-6 with TRBJ1-5; 7 bases are shared with TRBD1. V lost 5 bases to trimming and J lost 9 bases; unmatched junction nucleotides: 19. Germline CDR1 is SGHVS and CDR2 is FNYEAQ. The CDR3 sequence is 17 residues long. DNA for the CDR3: TGTGCCAGCAGCCCACATGGAGGAGGAGGGGGCGCGTCGCCCCAGCATTTT. Its protein product is CASSPHGGGGGASPQHF. The entire variable domain, with the rest obtained from reference TRBV7-6 and TRBJ1-5, is as follows: GAGVSQSPRYKVTKRGQDVALRCDPISGHVSLYWYRQALGQGPEFLTYFNYEAQQDKSGLPNDRFSAERPEGSISTLTIQRTEQRDSAMYRCASSPHGGGGGASPQHFGDGTRLSIL.

The chain combines TRBV5-4 with TRBJ2-5; possible D gene TRBD1, 5 bases. CDR1 and CDR2 from the germline V gene are SGHNT and YYREEE (reference sequence). This CDR3 contains 15 residues. The V end was cut by 1 base, the J end by 5 bases, with 15 bases between. CDR3 sequence reads: CASSLKGPAVETQYF. CDR3 nucleotides: TGTGCCAGCAGCTTGAAGGGGCCAGCCGTGGAGACCCAGTACTTC.